These 25 T cell receptor beta chains were all obtained from the same sample, sequenced in a study of identical twins. One entry per CDR3 protein results from TCRdb running MiXCR on the 5' RACE reads. The data show roughly 350,000 distinct CDR3 sequences, over 9% seen once. The sample was also reused in another study, on yellow fever vaccine responses in identical twins.

The specimen was CD8+ T cells sorted from blood. The receptors derive from a woman younger than 30 in good health.

The chain carries TRBV9 and TRBJ2-3, with D possibly matching TRBD1 (6 bases). In germline, CDR1 is SGDLS, CDR2 YYNGEE. Trimming took off 0 bases at V and 0 bases at J, with 8 bases between the two ends. The CDR3 runs 15 residues. The CDR3 spells CASSVGGLSTDTQYF. The CDR3 DNA follows: TGTGCCAGCAGCGTAGGGGGGCTCAGCACAGATACGCAGTATTTT.

This clonotype was counted a few times. The V call is TRBV2, the J call TRBJ2-2; TRBD2 matches 7 bases. J was trimmed by 8 bases and V by 3 bases; bases with no gene match: 21. The CDR3 runs to 19 residues. CDR1 and CDR2 (germline): SNHLY, FYNNEI. As DNA, the CDR3 is TGTGCCAGCAGTGATGTGCGGTTAGCGGGCTTGAATGGGCATGGGGAGCTGTTTTTT. As protein: CASSDVRLAGLNGHGELFF.

This clonotype occurred a few times. The J gene is TRBJ1-1, the V gene TRBV28, with unresolved D. V lost 3 bases and J 0 bases, leaving 11 bases between the germline ends. Germline assignment: CDR1 MDHEN and CDR2 SYDVKM. There are 15 residues in the CDR3. The CDR3 spells CASSFATAMNTEAFF. The DNA for the CDR3 is TGTGCCAGCAGTTTTGCAACGGCGATGAACACTGAAGCTTTCTTT.

Many counts were recorded for this clonotype. The chain has TRBV7-6 and TRBJ2-2; D gene ambiguous. The V gene's germline CDR1 is SGHVS and CDR2 FNYEAQ. The CDR3 contains 14 residues. V lost 2 bases to trimming and J lost 5 bases, with 9 bases between them. The CDR3 nucleotides are TGTGCCAGCAGCTTAAGTGGTGGGACCGGGGAGCTGTTTTTT. It is translated as CASSLSGGTGELFF.

This clonotype was seen many times. The chain combines TRBV5-1 with TRBJ1-1, with a weak D call TRBD1 (6 bases). CDR1 and CDR2 from the germline V gene are SGHRS and YFSETQ. The length of the CDR3 is 12 residues. Trimming stripped 7 bases from V and 1 base from J, with 8 bases between. The CDR3 loop is CASVGQNTEAFF. The DNA for the CDR3 is TGCGCCAGCGTGGGACAGAACACTGAAGCTTTCTTT.

The chain couples TRBV15 to TRBJ2-1; 16 bases map to TRBD2. The CDR3 sequence is 17 residues long. CDR1 and CDR2 (germline): LNHNV, YYDKDF (reference sequence). The junction had 6 bases not matched to a gene; V was cut back by 6 bases and J by 4 bases. CDR3 in amino acids: CATRGTSGGAHYNEQFF. As DNA, the CDR3 is TGTGCCACCAGAGGGACTAGCGGGGGGGCCCATTACAATGAGCAGTTCTTC.

The chain couples TRBV6-1 to TRBJ2-1; D not resolved. Germline V gene lookup returns CDR1 MNHNS and CDR2 SASEGT. The V end was cut by 2 bases, the J end by 4 bases, with 9 bases between. The CDR3 contains 14 residues. The CDR3 nucleotides read TGTGCCAGCAGTGAACCTACAGATTACAATGAGCAGTTCTTC. It specifies CASSEPTDYNEQFF.

The chain employs TRBV20-1 and TRBJ2-7; D gene uncertain. V was pared by 4 bases and J by 6 bases, with 16 bases between. The CDR3 is 13 residues long. Germline CDR1 DFQATT, CDR2 SNEGSKA (reference sequence). CDR3 in amino acids: CSAIIYHNSEQYF. The CDR3 DNA reads as TGCAGTGCTATTATTTACCATAATAGCGAGCAGTACTTC.

The chain has TRBV11-2 and TRBJ2-7, with 9 bases identical to TRBD1. V gave up 1 base and J gave up 4 bases; unmatched junction bases: 20. Germline assignment: CDR1 SGHAT and CDR2 FQNNGV. This CDR3 is built from 20 residues. The CDR3 DNA sequence: TGTGCCAGCAGCTTAGGTTTGGGGGACAGGGTGCAATCTAGGCCTTACGAGCAGTACGTC. Translated: CASSLGLGDRVQSRPYEQYV.

The rearrangement links TRBV6-1 to TRBJ1-1, with a possible D match to TRBD1 (5 bases). The V end lost 3 bases, the J end lost 6 bases, and 14 bases lay between the germline ends. Germline loops: CDR1 MNHNS, CDR2 SASEGT. The CDR3 has 14 residues. CDR3 sequence: CASSEEGTGAEAFF. DNA for the CDR3: TGTGCCAGCAGTGAGGAGGGGACCGGTGCTGAAGCTTTCTTT.

This clonotype was seen only a few times. CDR3 sequence: CSVEGDGGSIGGYTF. The DNA for the CDR3 is TGCAGCGTTGAAGGGGATGGAGGGTCGATCGGGGGCTACACCTTC. The chain has TRBV29-1 and TRBJ1-2, with no clear D. The germline gives CDR1 SQVTM, CDR2 ANQGSEA. The V end lost 1 base, the J end lost 8 bases, and 20 bases lay between the germline ends. This CDR3 is 15 amino acids long.

The chain joins TRBV5-1 to TRBJ2-1, with D maybe TRBD2 (5 bases). Trimming removed 0 bases at V and 3 bases at J, with 7 bases between. The CDR3 consists of 14 residues. Germline V gene lookup returns CDR1 SGHRS and CDR2 YFSETQ. The CDR3 DNA follows: TGCGCCAGCAGCTTGGACGGGATCTACAATGAGCAGTTCTTC. As protein: CASSLDGIYNEQFF.

The rearrangement uses TRBV12-5 and TRBJ2-7, with TRBD2 matching 8 bases. The V gene end was trimmed by 2 bases and the J gene end by 3 bases; junction bases not matched to a gene: 3. The CDR3 is 14 residues long. CDR1 and CDR2 (germline): LGHNT, FRNRAP. Written as DNA, the CDR3 is TGTGCTAGTGGTTTGTCAGCGGGAGACTACGAGCAGTACTTC. It encodes CASGLSAGDYEQYF.

The chain joins TRBV2 to TRBJ2-7; D remains ambiguous. The CDR3 consists of 11 residues. The V and J ends lost 3 bases and 2 bases respectively, with 2 bases between them. Germline loops: CDR1 SNHLY, CDR2 FYNNEI. The DNA of the CDR3 is TGTGCCAGCAGTGACCCCTACGAGCAGTACGTC. This translates into CASSDPYEQYV.

The CDR3 nucleotides read TGTGCCAGCAGCCCAGGACAGGTTAGGGTGAACACTGAAGCTTTCTTT. Translating gives CASSPGQVRVNTEAFF. The rearrangement uses TRBV5-5 and TRBJ1-1, with 7 bases that match TRBD1. The CDR3 is 16 amino acids. Germline trimming cut 4 bases from V and 0 bases from J; bases unmatched to any gene: 9. From germline, CDR1 is SGHKS and CDR2 YYEKEE (reference sequence).

About this clonotype: At one end the junction does not follow the germline gene, possibly because of a read error. This chain connects TRBV6-1 to TRBJ2-4; 7 positions match TRBD1. Germline-derived CDR1 and CDR2 are MNHNS and SASEGT. CDR3 size: 13 residues. The CDR3, as DNA: TGTGCCAGCAGTGGGACAGGATGGGGTTTGGCGAACTTC. Protein product: CASSGTGWGLANF.

This clonotype was picked up a small number of times. This chain connects TRBV6-4 to TRBJ2-3, with D perhaps TRBD2 (5 bases). The CDR3 is made up of 16 amino acids. Germline V gives CDR1 MRHNA, CDR2 SNTAGT. V was pared by 0 bases and J by 1 base, with 11 bases between. The CDR3 protein is CASSDSFGSGTDTQYF. CDR3 sequence (DNA): TGTGCCAGCAGTGACTCGTTTGGTAGCGGCACAGATACGCAGTATTTT.

The gene calls are TRBV6-5 and TRBJ2-6, with D perhaps being TRBD1 or TRBD2 (5 bases each). The CDR3 loop spans 17 amino acids. The V end was cut by 2 bases, the J end by 0 bases, with 11 bases between. CDR1 and CDR2 (germline): MNHEY, SVGAGI. CDR3: CASSYQGRLSGANVLTF. The CDR3 bases are TGTGCCAGCAGTTACCAGGGACGGCTCTCTGGGGCCAACGTCCTGACTTTC.

J is TRBJ2-3 and V is TRBV28; D is unresolved. Germline V CDR1 and CDR2: MDHEN, SYDVKM. V lost 3 bases and J 0 bases, leaving 10 bases between the germline ends. The CDR3 runs to 15 residues. The DNA of the CDR3 is TGTGCCAGCAGTTTGAGTTTCCTTAGCACAGATACGCAGTATTTT. Encoded protein: CASSLSFLSTDTQYF.

This clonotype was found many times. The V call is TRBV7-9, the J call TRBJ2-1; TRBD2 matches 8 bases. V trimming: 1 base; J trimming: 6 bases; junction bases outside the gene matches: 2. The germline gives CDR1 SEHNR, CDR2 FQNEAQ (reference sequence). CDR3 length: 14 residues. CDR3 in amino acids: CASSLVAGSNEQFF. CDR3 nucleotide sequence: TGTGCCAGCAGCTTAGTAGCGGGATCCAATGAGCAGTTCTTC.

The rearrangement uses TRBV11-3 and TRBJ2-3; 8 bases agree with TRBD1. Germline values: CDR1 SGHNT, CDR2 YENEEA. This CDR3 is 16 amino acids long. The trim removed 5 bases at V and 2 bases at J, leaving 9 bases unmatched. CDR3 protein: CASSSARDRYTDTQYF. The DNA of the CDR3 is TGTGCCAGCAGCAGTGCCCGGGACAGGTACACAGATACGCAGTATTTT. Full variable domain (outside the CDR3, taken from reference TRBV11-3 and TRBJ2-3): EAGVVQSPRYKIIEKKQPVAFWCNPISGHNTLYWYLQNLGQGPELLIRYENEEAVDDSQLPKDRFSAERLKGVDSTLKIQPAELGDSAVYLCASSSARDRYTDTQYFGPGTRLTVL.

This clonotype was observed a handful of times. This sequence joins TRBV7-7 and TRBJ2-5; D is possibly TRBD2 (6 bases). Germline CDR1 and CDR2: SSHAT and FNYEAQ (reference sequence). CDR3 length: 14 residues. V lost 1 base and J 3 bases, leaving 9 bases between the germline ends. The CDR3 sequence is CASSLEWGEETQYF. The CDR3 DNA reads TGTGCCAGCAGCTTAGAGTGGGGGGAAGAGACCCAGTACTTC.

This clonotype was seen a handful of times. This chain links TRBV7-9 with TRBJ1-2; tentatively, D is TRBD1 (6 bases). This CDR3 region has 14 residues. From germline, CDR1 is SEHNR and CDR2 FQNEAQ (reference sequence). V was clipped by 6 bases and J by 8 bases, with 19 bases between them. The CDR3 bases are TGTGCCAGCAGTCCAACGGGGGGCCTGTGGGGCTACACCTTC. It is translated as CASSPTGGLWGYTF.

This clonotype turned up a few times. J is TRBJ1-2 and V is TRBV2; no clear D gene. CDR1 is SNHLY, CDR2 FYNNEI, per germline. V was cut by 3 bases and J by 8 bases, with 4 bases left in between. The CDR3 covers 10 residues. CDR3 nucleotides: TGTGCCAGCAGTGACGAAGGCTACACCTTC. Translating gives CASSDEGYTF.

This clonotype was counted between two and nine times. The chain couples TRBV7-6 to TRBJ2-7, with 13 bases fitting TRBD2. The CDR3 sequence is 16 residues long. The V segment lost 4 bases and the J segment 7 bases; nucleotides outside the gene matches: 10. The germline V gene has CDR1 SGHVS and CDR2 FNYEAQ. The DNA of the CDR3 is TGTGCCAGCAGCTCCACCGAGACTAGCGGGAGGTGGGAGCAGTACTTC. Translated, it gives CASSSTETSGRWEQYF.